The rows below give T cell receptor beta chains drawn from one sample of a study of technical replicates of blood from a few donors. TCRdb keeps only in-frame clones here, not all; method: immunoSEQ multiplex PCR. The sample includes 10,000 to 12,000 clones, around 94% of them seen just once. Sequencing was performed on PBMCs. Receptors were obtained from a human donor in good health. CDR3s include the opening cysteine and the closing phenylalanine or tryptophan. D genes are given only for firm matches. The size of a clone is reported for some rows only, either as once, few or many, or as a class for expanded clones.

d_call: TRBD1
clone_size: -
v_call: TRBV9
j_call: TRBJ1-4
cdr3_aa: CASSVSTGGNNEKLFF
cdr3_nt: TGTGCCAGCAGCGTCTCGACAGGGGGCAATAATGAAAAACTGTTTTTT

d_call: -
clone_size: -
v_call: TRBV15
j_call: TRBJ1-4
cdr3_aa: CATSRDSGIGNEKLFF
cdr3_nt: TGTGCCACCAGCAGAGATTCGGGGATCGGTAATGAAAAACTGTTTTTT

d_call: TRBD1
clone_size: -
v_call: TRBV5-6
j_call: TRBJ2-2
cdr3_aa: CASRLTGGHTGELFF
cdr3_nt: TGTGCCAGCAGACTGACAGGGGGCCACACCGGGGAGCTGTTTTTT

d_call: TRBD1
clone_size: -
v_call: TRBV5-8
j_call: TRBJ2-7
cdr3_aa: CASSLWFGEQGAIYEQYF
cdr3_nt: TGTGCCAGCAGCTTATGGTTCGGAGAACAGGGGGCGATCTACGAGCAGTACTTC

d_call: -
clone_size: -
v_call: TRBV6-6
j_call: TRBJ1-1
cdr3_aa: CASREGGGTEAFF
cdr3_nt: TGTGCCAGCAGGGAAGGCGGCGGCACTGAAGCTTTCTTT

d_call: TRBD2
clone_size: -
v_call: TRBV2
j_call: TRBJ2-4
cdr3_aa: CASEGLAGAWNIQYF
cdr3_nt: TGTGCCAGTGAGGGGCTAGCGGGAGCGTGGAACATTCAGTACTTC

d_call: TRBD1
clone_size: -
v_call: TRBV2
j_call: TRBJ2-7
cdr3_aa: CASRGGQVSYEQYF
cdr3_nt: TGTGCCAGCAGGGGGGGACAGGTGTCCTACGAGCAGTACTTC

d_call: -
clone_size: -
v_call: TRBV7-8
j_call: TRBJ2-1
cdr3_aa: CASSPSGEQFF
cdr3_nt: TGTGCCAGCAGCCCCTCGGGTGAGCAGTTCTTC

d_call: TRBD2
clone_size: -
v_call: TRBV6-6
j_call: TRBJ2-7
cdr3_aa: CASSYGRQRGSYEQYF
cdr3_nt: TGTGCCAGCAGTTACGGTAGGCAGCGGGGGTCCTACGAGCAGTACTTC

d_call: -
clone_size: -
v_call: TRBV19
j_call: TRBJ2-3
cdr3_aa: CASSTWERSTDTQYF
cdr3_nt: TGTGCCAGTAGTACGTGGGAGAGGAGTACAGATACGCAGTATTTT

d_call: TRBD2
clone_size: -
v_call: TRBV7-3
j_call: TRBJ2-1
cdr3_aa: CASRSPGTSVNEQFF
cdr3_nt: TGTGCCAGCAGATCACCCGGGACTAGCGTGAATGAGCAGTTCTTC

d_call: TRBD1
clone_size: -
v_call: TRBV6-5
j_call: TRBJ1-1
cdr3_aa: CASSSDRAEAFF
cdr3_nt: TGTGCCAGCAGCTCCGACAGGGCTGAAGCTTTCTTT

d_call: TRBD1
clone_size: -
v_call: TRBV7-6
j_call: TRBJ2-5
cdr3_aa: CASSWGQGAQETQYF
cdr3_nt: TGTGCCAGCAGCTGGGGACAGGGGGCTCAAGAGACCCAGTACTTC

d_call: -
clone_size: -
v_call: TRBV19
j_call: TRBJ2-7
cdr3_aa: CASSYDSSYEQYF
cdr3_nt: TGTGCCAGTTCTTATGACAGCTCCTACGAGCAGTACTTC

d_call: TRBD2
clone_size: -
v_call: TRBV5-1
j_call: TRBJ2-1
cdr3_aa: CASSLGTSGLAYNEQFF
cdr3_nt: TGCGCCAGCAGCTTGGGAACTAGCGGGCTGGCCTACAATGAGCAGTTCTTC

d_call: TRBD2
clone_size: -
v_call: TRBV7-9
j_call: TRBJ2-5
cdr3_aa: CASSSGLAGVLQETQYF
cdr3_nt: TGTGCCAGCAGCTCGGGACTAGCGGGAGTTTTGCAAGAGACCCAGTACTTC

d_call: TRBD2
clone_size: -
v_call: TRBV27
j_call: TRBJ2-7
cdr3_aa: CASSFLSIGTSYEQYF
cdr3_nt: TGTGCCAGCAGTTTCTTGTCTATCGGGACTAGCTACGAGCAGTACTTC

d_call: TRBD1
clone_size: -
v_call: TRBV29-1
j_call: TRBJ2-7
cdr3_aa: CSVGQGRYEQYF
cdr3_nt: TGCAGCGTGGGACAGGGCCGCTACGAGCAGTACTTC

d_call: -
clone_size: -
v_call: TRBV27
j_call: TRBJ1-5
cdr3_aa: CASSSTHSNQPQHF
cdr3_nt: TGTGCCAGCAGTTCCACTCATAGCAATCAGCCCCAGCATTTT

d_call: -
clone_size: -
v_call: TRBV2
j_call: TRBJ1-5
cdr3_aa: CASSGQGQGQPQHF
cdr3_nt: TGTGCCAGCAGTGGGCAGGGTCAGGGGCAGCCCCAGCATTTT

d_call: TRBD2
clone_size: -
v_call: TRBV5-1
j_call: TRBJ2-3
cdr3_aa: CASSSSLAGVGDTQYF
cdr3_nt: TGCGCCAGCAGCTCATCTCTAGCGGGAGTTGGAGATACGCAGTATTTT

d_call: TRBD2
clone_size: -
v_call: TRBV7-9
j_call: TRBJ2-7
cdr3_aa: CASSPKRDWYEQYF
cdr3_nt: TGTGCCAGCAGCCCTAAGCGGGATTGGTACGAGCAGTACTTC

d_call: -
clone_size: -
v_call: TRBV30
j_call: TRBJ2-6
cdr3_aa: CACYSGANVLTF
cdr3_nt: TGTGCCTGTTACTCTGGGGCCAACGTCCTGACTTTC

d_call: -
clone_size: -
v_call: TRBV6-5
j_call: TRBJ2-1
cdr3_aa: CASSTGTNYNEQFF
cdr3_nt: TGTGCCAGCAGTACCGGGACAAACTACAATGAGCAGTTCTTC

d_call: TRBD2
clone_size: -
v_call: TRBV28
j_call: TRBJ2-7
cdr3_aa: CASSLGVGLAGSYEQYF
cdr3_nt: TGTGCCAGCAGTTTAGGAGTCGGACTAGCGGGATCATACGAGCAGTACTTC

d_call: -
clone_size: -
v_call: TRBV4-1
j_call: TRBJ2-5
cdr3_aa: CASSQDGEETQYF
cdr3_nt: TGCGCCAGCAGCCAAGACGGAGAAGAGACCCAGTACTTC

d_call: TRBD1
clone_size: -
v_call: TRBV7-9
j_call: TRBJ1-2
cdr3_aa: CASSLNPGQGDYGYTF
cdr3_nt: TGTGCCAGCAGCCTAAATCCGGGACAGGGAGACTATGGCTACACCTTC

d_call: TRBD1
clone_size: -
v_call: TRBV27
j_call: TRBJ1-1
cdr3_aa: CASTLKGTGPYTEAFF
cdr3_nt: TGTGCCAGCACCCTTAAGGGGACAGGGCCCTACACTGAAGCTTTCTTT

d_call: -
clone_size: -
v_call: TRBV11-2
j_call: TRBJ1-2
cdr3_aa: CASSLGGAINYGYTF
cdr3_nt: TGTGCCAGCAGCTTGGGCGGGGCGATAAACTATGGCTACACCTTC

d_call: -
clone_size: -
v_call: TRBV4-2
j_call: TRBJ2-2
cdr3_aa: CASSQDWGLGNGELFF
cdr3_nt: TGTGCCAGCAGCCAAGATTGGGGACTTGGAAACGGGGAGCTGTTTTTT

d_call: TRBD2
clone_size: -
v_call: TRBV5-1
j_call: TRBJ2-3
cdr3_aa: CASSLGLAGGQGTQYF
cdr3_nt: TGCGCCAGCAGCTTAGGACTAGCGGGAGGGCAGGGGACGCAGTATTTT

d_call: -
clone_size: -
v_call: TRBV30
j_call: TRBJ2-5
cdr3_aa: CAWSRSSQETQYF
cdr3_nt: TGTGCCTGGAGTAGGAGTTCCCAAGAGACCCAGTACTTC

d_call: TRBD2
clone_size: -
v_call: TRBV5-1
j_call: TRBJ2-2
cdr3_aa: CASRLAGNTGELFF
cdr3_nt: TGCGCCAGCAGACTAGCGGGGAACACCGGGGAGCTGTTTTTT

d_call: TRBD1
clone_size: -
v_call: TRBV30
j_call: TRBJ1-2
cdr3_aa: CAWSPTGGHTF
cdr3_nt: TGTGCCTGGAGTCCTACAGGGGGACACACCTTC

d_call: -
clone_size: -
v_call: TRBV2
j_call: TRBJ2-5
cdr3_aa: CASSPGTSRLQTQYF
cdr3_nt: TGTGCCAGCAGTCCCGGAACTAGCAGATTGCAGACCCAGTACTTC

d_call: TRBD2
clone_size: -
v_call: TRBV25-1
j_call: TRBJ2-7
cdr3_aa: CASRGGYPQQYF
cdr3_nt: TGTGCCAGCAGGGGGGGGTACCCCCAGCAGTACTTC

d_call: TRBD2
clone_size: once
v_call: TRBV7-9
j_call: TRBJ2-3
cdr3_aa: CASNHGTSGTDTQYF
cdr3_nt: TGTGCCAGCAACCATGGGACTAGCGGGACAGATACGCAGTATTTT

d_call: TRBD1
clone_size: -
v_call: TRBV6-5
j_call: TRBJ1-3
cdr3_aa: CASSGTGGNTIYF
cdr3_nt: TGTGCCAGCAGCGGGACAGGGGGAAACACCATATATTTT

d_call: TRBD1
clone_size: once
v_call: TRBV11-3
j_call: TRBJ2-7
cdr3_aa: CASSMGQGSHEQYF
cdr3_nt: TGTGCCAGCAGCATGGGACAGGGGAGCCACGAGCAGTACTTC

d_call: -
clone_size: -
v_call: TRBV6-1
j_call: TRBJ1-1
cdr3_aa: CASSGSWGVNTEAFF
cdr3_nt: TGTGCCAGCAGTGGGTCCTGGGGGGTGAACACTGAAGCTTTCTTT

d_call: TRBD2
clone_size: -
v_call: TRBV6-5
j_call: TRBJ2-1
cdr3_aa: CASSWTSGSNEQFF
cdr3_nt: TGTGCCAGCAGTTGGACTAGCGGGAGCAATGAGCAGTTCTTC

d_call: -
clone_size: -
v_call: TRBV11-3
j_call: TRBJ2-2
cdr3_aa: CASSLDLTTGELFF
cdr3_nt: TGTGCCAGCAGCTTAGATCTCACTACCGGGGAGCTGTTTTTT

d_call: TRBD1
clone_size: -
v_call: TRBV6-1
j_call: TRBJ2-4
cdr3_aa: CASSEALQLLGQGSNIQYF
cdr3_nt: TGTGCCAGCAGTGAAGCGCTTCAGTTGTTGGGACAGGGCTCAAACATTCAGTACTTC

d_call: TRBD1
clone_size: -
v_call: TRBV15
j_call: TRBJ1-4
cdr3_aa: CATSRDRDEKLFF
cdr3_nt: TGTGCCACCAGCAGGGACAGGGATGAAAAACTGTTTTTT

d_call: TRBD2
clone_size: -
v_call: TRBV2
j_call: TRBJ2-7
cdr3_aa: CAMRTSVAYEQYF
cdr3_nt: TGTGCCATGCGGACTAGCGTCGCCTACGAGCAGTACTTC

d_call: -
clone_size: -
v_call: TRBV19
j_call: TRBJ2-7
cdr3_aa: CASRTGYEQYF
cdr3_nt: TGTGCCAGTAGGACAGGCTACGAGCAGTACTTC

d_call: -
clone_size: -
v_call: TRBV9
j_call: TRBJ1-1
cdr3_aa: CASSPYRF
cdr3_nt: TGTGCCAGCAGTCCTTACAGGTTC